The 17 T cell receptor beta chains given below trace back to one sample, sequenced in a study of blood T cells in healthy people across ages. The authors ran a second PCR of roughly 6 to 12 cycles using a sample-barcoded 5' primer and a J-beta primer mix. TCRdb used MiXCR to reprocess the 5' RACE reads, holding one entry per CDR3 protein. The data contain fewer than 2 million distinct CDR3 sequences, roughly 43% of them seen just once; the ten biggest clones take up roughly 24%. Sequenced material: blood. Receptor source: a human donor in good health.

This clonotype has just a few counts. The chain couples TRBV15 to TRBJ2-7; a weak D match, TRBD2 (6 bases). Germline loops: CDR1 LNHNV, CDR2 YYDKDF (reference sequence). The CDR3 spans 14 residues. V was trimmed by 1 base and J by 1 base, leaving 8 bases between them. This CDR3 reads CATSRVGGSYEQYF. The CDR3 DNA follows: TGTGCCACCAGCAGAGTTGGGGGGTCCTACGAGCAGTACTTC.

This chain uses TRBV20-1 with TRBJ2-1, with D maybe TRBD1 (5 bases). The closer fit of TRBJ2-7 to the DNA end suggests the J call may be wrong. The CDR3 is 13 amino acids. CDR1 is DFQATT, CDR2 SNEGSKA, per germline (reference sequence). CDR3 region: CSASLRQTTGQYF. In nucleotides, the CDR3 is TGCAGTGCTAGCCTCAGGCAGACCACAGGGCAGTACTTC.

This chain uses TRBV7-2 with TRBJ1-5; D perhaps matches TRBD1 (5 bases). This CDR3 has 14 residues. Germline V gives CDR1 SGHTA, CDR2 FQGNSA. V lost 5 bases and J lost 7, with 15 bases in between. The CDR3 is CASSQTDYGQPQHF. The CDR3 nucleotides read TGTGCCAGCAGCCAGACAGACTACGGCCAGCCCCAGCATTTT.

The chain employs TRBV2 and TRBJ2-1; D is unclear. The germline gives CDR1 SNHLY, CDR2 FYNNEI. V was trimmed by 3 bases and J by 5 bases, leaving 17 bases between them. The CDR3 totals 16 residues. The CDR3 loop is CASSDVAPRIHNEQFF. The DNA for the CDR3 is TGTGCCAGCAGTGATGTGGCCCCTCGAATCCACAATGAGCAGTTCTTC.

V usage is TRBV6-5 and J usage is TRBJ1-2, with D possibly being TRBD1 (6 bases). CDR3 length: 13 residues. Germline-derived CDR1 and CDR2 are MNHEY and SVGAGI. V was trimmed by 7 bases and J by 8 bases, leaving 17 bases between them. CDR3 in DNA: TGTGCCAGCACTCCCGGGGGCGCGCGGGGCTACACCTTC. This codes for CASTPGGARGYTF.

The J gene is TRBJ2-4, the V gene TRBV12-3 or TRBV12-4; D might be TRBD2 (7 bases). The end of the DNA is better explained by TRBJ2-7, so the J call may be wrong. The CDR3 is 14 amino acids. Written as DNA, the CDR3 is TGTGCCAGTAGCGAAGGGGGGGCTTCCTACGAGCAGTACTTC. As protein: CASSEGGASYEQYF.

In this sample, this clonotype turned up a few times. The V call is TRBV4-3, the J call TRBJ2-3, with D perhaps matching TRBD1 (6 bases). The CDR3 is 16 residues long. V lost 3 bases to trimming and J lost 0 bases, with 13 bases between them. Per the germline V gene, CDR1 is LGHNA and CDR2 is YSLEER. DNA for the CDR3: TGCGCCAGCAGCCATCACGGACAGACTAGCACAGATACGCAGTATTTT. This gives the protein CASSHHGQTSTDTQYF.

This clonotype came up a few times. J is TRBJ2-7 and V is TRBV7-2; 9 nucleotides match TRBD1. The germline gives CDR1 SGHTA, CDR2 FQGNSA. Losses at the gene ends were 4 bases for V and 5 bases for J; bases not matched to a gene: 9. The CDR3 spans 15 residues. Here the CDR3 reads CASSSGTGRYHEQYF. The CDR3 DNA reads as TGTGCCAGCAGCTCGGGGACAGGGAGGTACCACGAGCAGTACTTC.

A few counts support this clonotype. The chain uses TRBV29-1 and TRBJ1-2; TRBD1 agrees at 7 bases. Germline-derived CDR1 and CDR2 are SQVTM and ANQGSEA. This CDR3 spans 13 amino acids. V lost 7 bases and J lost 7; bases outside the gene matches: 12. CDR3 nucleotides: TGCAGCGCCGAAAAGGGTAACAGGGGTGGCTACACCTTC. Residues: CSAEKGNRGGYTF.

This clonotype was counted once. An end of the junction does not agree with germline; a read error may underlie this. This chain links TRBV7-6 with TRBJ2-1; D is uncertain. In germline, CDR1 is SGHVS, CDR2 FNYEAQ. The CDR3 covers 13 residues. The CDR3 DNA reads as TGTACCAGCAGCTTTTTCGCCGGAGATGAGCAGTTCTTC. It encodes CTSSFFAGDEQFF.

This clonotype was counted between two and nine times. The chain combines TRBV27 with TRBJ2-1; 8 bases line up with TRBD1. The CDR3 is 14 residues long. Per germline, CDR1 MNHEY and CDR2 SMNVEV (reference sequence). After removal of 3 bases from V and 7 bases from J, the junction contained 5 bases not matched to a gene. The CDR3 region is CASSFQGARNEQFF. Written as DNA, the CDR3 is TGTGCCAGCAGTTTCCAGGGGGCGCGAAATGAGCAGTTCTTC.

As concerns this clonotype: The junction departs from the called germline gene at one end, perhaps through a read error. This chain joins TRBV20-1 and TRBJ2-3, with 7 bases that match TRBD1. Germline CDR1 DFQATT, CDR2 SNEGSKA (reference sequence). This CDR3 region has 15 residues. The chain's CDR3 is CSARDDRAGTDMQYF. The CDR3 bases are TGCAGTGCTAGAGATGACAGGGCCGGCACAGATATGCAGTATTTT.

This clonotype was seen more than once but under ten times. The chain carries TRBV20-1 and TRBJ2-7; TRBD1 matches 10 bases. The CDR3 is 16 residues long. The J segment lost 4 bases and the V segment lost 0 bases, leaving 9 bases of the junction unmatched. Germline V gives CDR1 DFQATT, CDR2 SNEGSKA (reference sequence). Here the CDR3 DNA reads TGCAGTGCTAGAGACTTTAAGCGGACAGGGGGGTACGAGCAGTACTTC. It yields the protein CSARDFKRTGGYEQYF.

On this clonotype itself: A read error may produce the germline difference seen at one junction end. This sequence joins TRBV4-2 and TRBJ2-1; D ambiguous. Germline V gene sequence: CDR1 LGHNA, CDR2 YNFKEQ. The CDR3 is 14 residues long. This CDR3 reads CASSHTGTYKEQFF. The CDR3 DNA follows: TGTGCCAGCAGCCACACCGGTACCTACAAGGAGCAGTTCTTC.

This rearrangement joins TRBV12-3 or TRBV12-4 to TRBJ1-1, with TRBD1 as a possible D gene (5 bases). The CDR3 contains 14 residues. The V end lost 4 bases, the J end lost 4 bases, and 13 bases lay between the germline ends. The CDR3 nucleotides read TGTGCCAGCAGTTCAGACGGTGGGGGCACTGAAGCTTTCTTT. It encodes CASSSDGGGTEAFF.

The chain has TRBV5-6 and TRBJ1-2, with unresolved D. V lost 4 bases to trimming and J lost 8 bases, with 9 bases between them. The CDR3 extends over 11 amino acids. Germline V gene data show CDR1 as SGHDT and CDR2 as YYEEEE. DNA for the CDR3: TGTGCCAGCAGCCACGGACCGGGCTACACCTTC. Protein: CASSHGPGYTF. The entire variable domain, with the rest obtained from reference TRBV5-6 and TRBJ1-2, is as follows: DAGVTQSPTHLIKTRGQQVTLRCSPKSGHDTVSWYQQALGQGPQFIFQYYEEEERQRGNFPDRFSGHQFPNYSSELNVNALLLGDSALYLCASSHGPGYTFGSGTRLTVV.

This chain joins TRBV5-1 and TRBJ2-7, with a tentative D call TRBD1 (6 bases). The V and J ends lost 7 bases and 1 base respectively, with 12 bases between them. The CDR3 has 13 residues. CDR1 is SGHRS and CDR2 is YFSETQ in the germline V gene. CDR3 coding DNA: TGCGCCAGCGCCCGGGACAATTCCTACGAGCAGTACTTC. Translation gives CASARDNSYEQYF.